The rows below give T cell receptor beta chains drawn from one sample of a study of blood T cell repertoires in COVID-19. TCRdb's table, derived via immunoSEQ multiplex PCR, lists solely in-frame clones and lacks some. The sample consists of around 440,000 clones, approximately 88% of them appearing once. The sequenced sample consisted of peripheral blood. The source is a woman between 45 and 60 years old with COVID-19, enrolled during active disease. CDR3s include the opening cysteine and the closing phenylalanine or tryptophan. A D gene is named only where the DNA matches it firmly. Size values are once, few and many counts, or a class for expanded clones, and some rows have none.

CASSENPGTNTIYF	TGTGCCAGCAGTGAAAATCCGGGAACCAACACCATATATTTT	TRBV2	NA	TRBJ1-3	NA
CASSIGRRLSGYTF	TGTGCCAGTAGTATAGGACGGCGGCTCTCTGGCTACACCTTC	TRBV19	NA	TRBJ1-2	NA
CASTGYGYEQYF	TGTGCCAGCACAGGGTATGGCTACGAGCAGTACTTC	TRBV6-5	NA	TRBJ2-7	NA
CASSRQGREDTQYF	TGTGCCAGCAGTCGACAGGGGAGAGAAGATACGCAGTATTTT	TRBV2	NA	TRBJ2-3	TRBD1
CASSPNPRGLDEKLFF	TGTGCCAGCAGCCCGAACCCCAGGGGCCTCGATGAAAAACTGTTTTTT	TRBV7-3	once	TRBJ1-4	NA
CASSEAGGEDGHTF	TGTGCCAGCAGTGAAGCAGGGGGTGAGGATGGACACACCTTC	TRBV6-1	NA	TRBJ1-2	NA
CSARSYGYGYTF	TGCAGCGCCCGCTCGTACGGCTATGGCTACACCTTC	TRBV29-1	NA	TRBJ1-2	NA
CASSLDRVRSPLHF	TGTGCCAGCAGTTTAGACAGGGTTCGATCACCCCTCCACTTT	TRBV27	once	TRBJ1-6	TRBD1
CASSGGTGQGSYEQYF	TGTGCCAGCAGCGGGGGTACGGGACAGGGGTCCTACGAGCAGTACTTC	TRBV28	NA	TRBJ2-7	TRBD1
CATSDGGGISYEQYF	TGTGCCACCAGTGATGGGGGGGGGATCTCCTACGAGCAGTACTTC	TRBV24-1	NA	TRBJ2-7	TRBD2
CASSLAAEETQYF	TGCGCCAGCAGCTTGGCGGCGGAAGAGACCCAGTACTTC	TRBV5-1	NA	TRBJ2-5	NA
CASSRTIAGGVSYNEQFF	TGCGCCAGCAGCCGAACCATCGCGGGGGGGGTCTCCTACAATGAGCAGTTCTTC	TRBV4-1	few	TRBJ2-1	TRBD2
CASSLSGDPYEQYF	TGTGCCAGCAGCTTATCCGGGGATCCCTACGAGCAGTACTTC	TRBV7-9	NA	TRBJ2-7	NA
CATGTSGAPTDTQYF	TGTGCCACCGGGACTAGCGGGGCCCCCACAGATACGCAGTATTTT	TRBV15	NA	TRBJ2-3	TRBD2
CASRDRALTDTQYF	TGCGCCAGCAGGGACAGGGCCCTCACAGATACGCAGTATTTT	TRBV4-1	NA	TRBJ2-3	TRBD1
CACASGNHQPQHF	TGTGCCTGTGCGTCGGGTAATCATCAGCCCCAGCATTTT	TRBV30	few	TRBJ1-5	NA
CASSLVSGGDTQYF	TGCGCCAGCAGCTTGGTTAGCGGGGGGGATACGCAGTATTTT	TRBV5-1	few	TRBJ2-3	TRBD2